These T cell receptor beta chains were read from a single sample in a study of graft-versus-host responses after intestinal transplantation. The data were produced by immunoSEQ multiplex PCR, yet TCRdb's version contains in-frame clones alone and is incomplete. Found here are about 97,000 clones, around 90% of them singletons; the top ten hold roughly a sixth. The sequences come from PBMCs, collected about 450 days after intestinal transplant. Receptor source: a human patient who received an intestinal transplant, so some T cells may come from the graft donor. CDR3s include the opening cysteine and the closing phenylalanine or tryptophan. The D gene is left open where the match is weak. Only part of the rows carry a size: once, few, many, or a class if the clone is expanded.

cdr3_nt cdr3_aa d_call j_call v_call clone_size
TGTGCCAGCAGCTTAGGGGCCACAGGGCACGGAAACACCATATATTTT CASSLGATGHGNTIYF NA TRBJ1-3 TRBV7-2 NA
TGTGCCAGCAGCGCTAGGGACAGATTAAGCAATCAGCCCCAGCATTTT CASSARDRLSNQPQHF TRBD1 TRBJ1-5 TRBV5-7 NA
TGTGCCAGCAGTATCCGGGTTTCGAACACCGGGGAGCTGTTTTTT CASSIRVSNTGELFF NA TRBJ2-2 TRBV6-5 NA
TGTGCCAGCAGCTTAGGAGGACAGGGGACCGGGGAGCTGTTTTTT CASSLGGQGTGELFF TRBD1 TRBJ2-2 TRBV7-9 NA
TGTGCCAGCAGAGGCGGGGGGGGCGAGCAGTACTTC CASRGGGGEQYF TRBD2 TRBJ2-7 TRBV2 NA
TGTGCCAGCAGTGGAACCGCCGGGAGCAATCAGCCCCAGCATTTT CASSGTAGSNQPQHF NA TRBJ1-5 TRBV6-1 few
TGTGCCAGCAGCTTAACGGACCAGAACTATGGCTACACCTTC CASSLTDQNYGYTF NA TRBJ1-2 TRBV11-1 few
TGCGCCAGCAGCCAAGATCGGGGCCAGAGCGGTCAGCCCCAGCATTTT CASSQDRGQSGQPQHF NA TRBJ1-5 TRBV4-1 NA
TGTGCCAGCAGTGGCGGTGTCGGGACCCAGTACTTC CASSGGVGTQYF NA TRBJ2-5 TRBV2 NA
TGTGCCAGCTCCTGGGACAGCGGGAACACTGAAGCTTTCTTT CASSWDSGNTEAFF TRBD1 TRBJ1-1 TRBV6-1 NA
TGTGCCAGCAGCCCTAGACAGGGTTTAGGGGATACGCAGTATTTT CASSPRQGLGDTQYF TRBD1 TRBJ2-3 TRBV9 once
TGTGCCAGCTCACGGACGGAGAACACTGAAGCTTTCTTT CASSRTENTEAFF NA TRBJ1-1 TRBV18 NA
TGTGCCAGCAGCTTGAACTCTGGAAACACCATATATTTT CASSLNSGNTIYF NA TRBJ1-3 TRBV5-6 NA
TGTGCCAGCAGCTTGGCGGCCAACCAAGAGACCCAGTACTTC CASSLAANQETQYF NA TRBJ2-5 TRBV5-5 once
TGTGCCATCCTCTACCGGGGACAGGGGTTAGACGAGCAGTACTTC CAILYRGQGLDEQYF TRBD1 TRBJ2-7 TRBV27 few
TGCGCCAGCAGCTTGGAGGGGAGAACGCTGTTTTTT CASSLEGRTLFF NA TRBJ1-4 TRBV5-1 NA
TGTGCCAGCAGTACCGGGACAGGGTCCTATGGCTACACCTTC CASSTGTGSYGYTF TRBD1 TRBJ1-2 TRBV6-5 NA
TGTGCCAGCAGCCCAGGCCCTTTCATTGATAACTCCTCTGGAAACACCATATATTTT CASSPGPFIDNSSGNTIYF NA TRBJ1-3 TRBV7-3 NA
TGCAGCGTTGTCCTCCGTGCTGAAGCTTTCTTT CSVVLRAEAFF NA TRBJ1-1 TRBV29-1 NA
TGTGCCAGCAGCTTCCTCGCAGGCTTAGCTGAAGCTTTCTTT CASSFLAGLAEAFF NA TRBJ1-1 TRBV7-9 NA
TGCGCCAGCAGCAGGACAGGGGATCAGCCCCAGCATTTT CASSRTGDQPQHF TRBD1 TRBJ1-5 TRBV5-1 NA
TGTGCCAGCAGCTTAGGGGGAAACACTGAAGCTTTCTTT CASSLGGNTEAFF NA TRBJ1-1 TRBV11-2 few
TGTGCCAGTAACTGGGGGCGCCGGGATGAGCAGTTCTTC CASNWGRRDEQFF NA TRBJ2-1 TRBV19 NA
TGTGCCAGCAGCTTAGTCTGGAGGGGACGCACTGAAGCTTTCTTT CASSLVWRGRTEAFF NA TRBJ1-1 TRBV7-2 NA
TGCGCCAGCAGCTGGTGGACCCCCACGGAGCAGTACTTC CASSWWTPTEQYF NA TRBJ2-7 TRBV5-1 NA
TGCACCAGCAGCCCTAGCGGGGGGACAGATACGCAGTATTTT CTSSPSGGTDTQYF NA TRBJ2-3 TRBV1 NA
TGTGCTAGTGGCCTGATGAACACTGAAGCTTTCTTT CASGLMNTEAFF NA TRBJ1-1 TRBV12-5 NA
TGTGCCAGTAGTTCCTACGGGGGGGCCAGGGAGACCCAGTACTTC CASSSYGGARETQYF TRBD2 TRBJ2-5 TRBV19 NA
TGCGCCAGCAGCTTGGCCCTCGGGACAGTGAACACTGAAGCTTTCTTT CASSLALGTVNTEAFF TRBD1 TRBJ1-1 TRBV5-1 NA
TGTGCCAGCAGCTTAGGGTTCCAGACGAACACCGGGGAGCTGTTTTTT CASSLGFQTNTGELFF NA TRBJ2-2 TRBV11-3 NA
TGTGCCAGCAGCTCGGACCCGGGAACGGGTGAAAAACTGTTTTTT CASSSDPGTGEKLFF NA TRBJ1-4 TRBV5-5 NA
TGTGCCAGCAGCGTAGCCTCCGGGGCCGAAGCTTTCTTT CASSVASGAEAFF NA TRBJ1-1 TRBV9 NA
TGTGCCAGCAGCTTGGCATCAGATACGCAGTATTTT CASSLASDTQYF NA TRBJ2-3 TRBV5-4 NA
TGCGCCAGCAGCTTTAGGGGAGAGACCACCGGGGAGCTGTTTTTT CASSFRGETTGELFF NA TRBJ2-2 TRBV5-1 few
TGTGCCAGCAGCGTAGGGGGCAGGGACAGCTCCTACGAGCAGTACTTC CASSVGGRDSSYEQYF TRBD1 TRBJ2-7 TRBV9 NA
TGCGCCAGCAGTGGGGGAGGTACTGAAGCTTTCTTT CASSGGGTEAFF NA TRBJ1-1 TRBV10-1 NA
TGCGCCAGCAGCTTGGTCGGGACCCAAGATACGCAGTATTTT CASSLVGTQDTQYF NA TRBJ2-3 TRBV5-1 NA
TGCAGCGTTGTACCAGCGGGGGGCCCCTTCGCAAACAATGAGCAGTTCTTC CSVVPAGGPFANNEQFF TRBD2 TRBJ2-1 TRBV29-1 NA
TGTGCCATCTCTCCTGGACAGGGAAGGCGCTTC CAISPGQGRRF TRBD1 TRBJ2-7 TRBV10-3 NA